These 21 T cell receptor beta chains share one sample of origin, sequenced in a study of blood T cell repertoires in COVID-19. The method was immunoSEQ multiplex PCR; TCRdb's version includes in-frame clones alone and lacks a portion of them. Of more than 150,000 clones in the sample, 82% were seen once. Sequencing used PBMCs or T cells enriched from blood (not recorded which). The source of these receptors is a man between 35 and 55 years old who had recovered from COVID-19.

This clone was recorded only once. The chain combines TRBV12-5 with TRBJ2-1; TRBD2 matches at 7 bases. The V gene end was trimmed by 3 bases and the J gene end by 0 bases; junction bases not matched to a gene: 11. Germline V gene sequence: CDR1 LGHNT, CDR2 FRNRAP. The CDR3 sequence is 18 residues long. The CDR3: CASGFYRVAGHSYNEQFF. The CDR3 coding sequence is TGTGCTAGTGGTTTCTATCGGGTAGCGGGTCACTCCTACAATGAGCAGTTCTTC.

The J gene is TRBJ1-4, the V gene TRBV7-9, with D perhaps TRBD1 (5 bases). The CDR3 runs 18 residues. The germline V gene encodes CDR1 SEHNR and CDR2 FQNEAQ (reference sequence). Trimming cost V 4 bases and J 8 bases, with 26 bases left between them. The DNA for the CDR3 is TGTGCCAGCAGCTCCTCTCGGGGCGGGGAGGGGACGTACGAAAAACTGTTTTTT. Its translation is CASSSSRGGEGTYEKLFF.

This chain joins TRBV6-6 and TRBJ1-2; TRBD1 aligns across 10 bases. The CDR3 covers 16 residues. The germline V gene has CDR1 MNHNY and CDR2 SVGAGI (reference sequence). V lost 4 bases to trimming and J lost 2 bases; unmatched junction nucleotides: 7. The CDR3 spells CASSSTRTGGNYGYTF. The DNA for the CDR3 is TGTGCCAGCAGTTCAACCAGGACAGGGGGAAACTATGGCTACACCTTC.

This chain links TRBV5-4 with TRBJ1-2; D is ambiguous. The CDR3 totals 14 residues. The V and J ends lost 3 bases and 6 bases respectively, with 15 bases between them. Germline V gene sequence: CDR1 SGHNT, CDR2 YYREEE (reference sequence). The CDR3: CASSSREADNGYTF. In DNA, the CDR3 is TGTGCCAGCAGCTCTCGGGAGGCAGATAATGGCTACACCTTC.

This CDR3 reads CASSVGSGRRGNEQFF. In DNA, the CDR3 is TGTGCCAGCAGCGTAGGAAGCGGGAGGCGCGGCAATGAGCAGTTCTTC. The V and J genes are TRBV9 and TRBJ2-1; TRBD2 agrees at 9 bases. This CDR3 is 16 amino acids long. Trimming removed 0 bases from V and 6 bases from J; junction bases left unmatched: 7. Germline values: CDR1 SGDLS, CDR2 YYNGEE.

This clone was seen only once. This chain links TRBV5-1 with TRBJ1-1, with 8 bases that match TRBD1. The length of the CDR3 is 14 residues. Germline CDR1 reads SGHRS; CDR2 reads YFSETQ. With 3 bases clipped from V and 4 bases from J, the junction kept 5 bases outside the gene matches. CDR3 coding DNA: TGCGCCAGCAGCTGGGCGACAGGGGCCACTGAAGCTTTCTTT. It translates to CASSWATGATEAFF.

The chain has TRBV5-1 and TRBJ2-2, with 9 bases lining up with TRBD1. CDR3 length: 17 residues. Per the germline V gene, CDR1 is SGHRS and CDR2 is YFSETQ. With 0 bases clipped from V and 6 bases from J, the junction kept 9 bases outside the gene matches. This chain's CDR3 is CASSLGPQGASSGELFF. The CDR3 DNA reads TGCGCCAGCAGCTTGGGACCACAGGGGGCATCATCCGGGGAGCTGTTTTTT.

The rearrangement joins TRBV28 to TRBJ2-7, with D possibly matching TRBD1 (5 bases). This CDR3 contains 12 residues. Germline assignment: CDR1 MDHEN and CDR2 SYDVKM. V dropped 5 bases and J dropped 4 bases, with 9 bases sitting between them. The CDR3: CASSVKGYEQYF. The CDR3 nucleotides read TGTGCCAGCAGTGTTAAGGGGTACGAGCAGTACTTC.

CDR3: CATSRDTGSIYF. CDR3 bases: TGTGCCACCAGCAGAGATACCGGGTCCATATATTTT. The chain combines TRBV15 with TRBJ1-3; no clear D gene. Trimming took off 0 bases at V and 11 bases at J, with 8 bases between the two ends. The CDR3 sequence is 12 residues long. CDR1 is LNHNV and CDR2 is YYDKDF in the germline V gene (reference sequence).

The table lists this clone with many counts. The V gene is TRBV7-9, the J gene TRBJ2-2; D is possibly TRBD2 (6 bases). Germline values: CDR1 SEHNR, CDR2 FQNEAQ (reference sequence). Trimming stripped 4 bases from V and 7 bases from J, with 25 bases between. This CDR3 spans 18 amino acids. CDR3: CASSSYLGPREDGGELFF. CDR3 DNA: TGTGCCAGCAGCTCTTACTTGGGCCCCAGGGAGGACGGCGGGGAGCTGTTTTTT.

The chain recombines TRBV3-1 (or the pseudogene TRBV3-2) with TRBJ2-1, with D possibly TRBD1 on 5 matching bases. This CDR3 region has 13 residues. Germline assignment: CDR1 LGHDT and CDR2 YNNKEL (reference sequence). Trimming pared 4 bases from V and 3 bases from J, leaving 7 bases between. The CDR3 region has the DNA TGTGCCAGCAGCCTGGGGCACTACAATGAGCAGTTCTTC. The encoded protein is CASSLGHYNEQFF.

The chain is built from TRBV7-9 and TRBJ1-2; 8 bases line up with TRBD1. The V and J ends lost 6 bases and 0 bases, in that order; junction bases with no gene match: 6. The germline V gene encodes CDR1 SEHNR and CDR2 FQNEAQ (reference sequence). This CDR3 has 15 residues. For the CDR3, the DNA is TGTGCCAGCAGTTCCGGACAGGGCGCTAACTATGGCTACACCTTC. Its translation is CASSSGQGANYGYTF.

The chain couples TRBV2 to TRBJ1-5, with D maybe TRBD1 (5 bases). Germline loops: CDR1 SNHLY, CDR2 FYNNEI. This CDR3 region has 14 residues. V shed 2 bases and J shed 3 bases, with 8 bases lying between them. The CDR3 DNA reads as TGTGCCAGCAGTGAACAGGGTTACAATCAGCCCCAGCATTTT. As protein: CASSEQGYNQPQHF.

The chain combines TRBV6-2 or TRBV6-3 with TRBJ1-5, with D maybe TRBD1 (6 bases). Trimming shortened V by 3 bases and J by 4 bases, and 10 bases separated the two germline ends. Looked up from germline, CDR1 is MNHEY and CDR2 is SVGEGT. The CDR3 has 14 residues. CDR3 region: CASSYGGPNQPQHF. CDR3 coding DNA: TGTGCCAGCAGTTATGGGGGCCCAAATCAGCCCCAGCATTTT.

V and J are TRBV7-2 and TRBJ1-6; tentative D call: TRBD1 (5 bases). The CDR3 runs 15 residues. The germline V gene has CDR1 SGHTA and CDR2 FQGNSA. V was pared by 3 bases and J by 7 bases, with 13 bases between. The CDR3, as DNA: TGTGCCAGCAGCTTGATGGGGGGAGGCAATTCACCCCTCCACTTT. Translation: CASSLMGGGNSPLHF.

This clone was recorded once. The CDR3 region is CASSYYRQGLVFEQYV. In DNA form, the CDR3 reads TGTGCCAGCAGTTACTACCGACAGGGTCTGGTATTCGAGCAGTACGTC. The genes are TRBV6-5 and TRBJ2-7, with 7 nucleotides matching TRBD1. Trimming at V came to 1 base and at J to 6 bases, leaving 12 bases not matched to a gene. This CDR3 comprises 16 residues. CDR1 is MNHEY and CDR2 is SVGAGI in the germline V gene.

This clone was observed a single time. This sequence may be a read error, since a much larger clone differs from it by one base. The rearrangement joins TRBV7-9 to TRBJ2-1, with D possibly being TRBD1 (6 bases). Germline lookup yields CDR1 SEHNR and CDR2 FQNEAQ (reference sequence). This CDR3 spans 15 amino acids. V was shortened by 2 bases and J by 11 bases, with 19 bases between the two germline ends. The CDR3 loop reads CASSLFRQAPNKQFF. CDR3 coding DNA: TGTGCCAGCAGCTTATTCAGACAGGCGCCGAATAAGCAGTTCTTC.

A single count supports this clone. The V and J genes are TRBV5-1 and TRBJ1-2; TRBD1 aligns across 10 bases. Germline assignment: CDR1 SGHRS and CDR2 YFSETQ. After removal of 2 bases from V and 4 bases from J, the junction contained 5 bases not matched to a gene. The CDR3 has 15 amino acids. Here the CDR3 DNA reads TGCGCCAGCAGCTTTAGACAGGGGGCGACCTATGGCTACACCTTC. As protein: CASSFRQGATYGYTF.

The rearrangement uses TRBV9 and TRBJ2-5; 9 nucleotides match TRBD1. The CDR3 length is 15 residues. Per germline, CDR1 SGDLS and CDR2 YYNGEE. Trimming removed 4 bases from V and 4 bases from J; junction bases left unmatched: 8. The CDR3 nucleotides read TGTGCCAGCAGCCTCACAGGGGGCATTCGAGAGACCCAGTACTTC. Translation gives CASSLTGGIRETQYF.

V usage is TRBV28 and J usage is TRBJ1-5; D unresolved. Germline CDR1 and CDR2: MDHEN and SYDVKM. Deletions cut 1 base from V and 5 bases from J, with 9 bases between. The CDR3 extends over 14 amino acids. The DNA of the CDR3 is TGTGCCAGCAGTTTATCCTTAGAGTATCAGCCCCAGCATTTT. It codes for CASSLSLEYQPQHF.

This chain joins TRBV4-3 and TRBJ2-7; no clear D gene. Trimming cost V 6 bases and J 2 bases, with 11 bases left between them. This CDR3 spans 13 amino acids. The germline CDR1 and CDR2 sequences are LGHNA and YSLEER. In DNA form, the CDR3 reads TGCGCCAGCAGTCTCCAGGTTCCCTACGAGCAGTACGTC. Its protein product is CASSLQVPYEQYV.